Below, 2 T cell receptor beta chains from the same sample are listed, as sequenced in a study of patients and donors after allogeneic stem cell transplantation. TCRdb redid the calling of the RT-PCR reads with MiXCR, one entry per CDR3 protein. This table has roughly 150,000 distinct CDR3 sequences, roughly 22% appearing once. Sequences were obtained from blood, either unsorted or a sorted T cell fraction (not recorded which). Receptors were obtained from a human donor who was either an allogeneic HSCT recipient or a stem cell or donor lymphocyte infusion donor (not recorded which). It is not recorded whose cells these are; they may come from a transplant donor.

This chain joins TRBV7-2 and TRBJ1-3; D gene uncertain. Per germline, CDR1 SGHTA and CDR2 FQGNSA. The CDR3 extends over 15 amino acids. The V end lost 6 bases, the J end lost 4 bases, and 16 bases lay between the germline ends. The CDR3 nucleotides are TGTGCCAGCAGTTCCCAGTACGGGTCCGGAAACACCATATATTTT. It is translated as CASSSQYGSGNTIYF.

This clonotype came up a few times. CDR3 in amino acids: CASSASVDVAEAFF. In nucleotides, the CDR3 is TGTGCCAGCAGTGCGAGTGTCGATGTCGCTGAAGCTTTCTTT. V gene TRBV6-1 combines with J gene TRBJ1-1; D unresolved. CDR1 is MNHNS, CDR2 SASEGT, per germline. This CDR3 has 14 amino acids. The V end was cut by 4 bases, the J end by 6 bases, with 15 bases between.